Sequencing of this TCR beta chain was carried out in a study of T cell responses to AZD1222 COVID-19 vaccine. Study observations and caveats: Spike-specific TCR breadth and depth rose after two AZD1222 doses.

The CDR3 has 15 amino acids. Deletions cut 4 bases from V and 4 bases from J, with 14 bases between. Germline CDR1 is MDHEN and CDR2 is SYDVKM. Remarks on this clone: Its antigen is undetermined.

Data came from immunoSEQ multiplex PCR; TCRdb stores just in-frame clones and leaves some out. The data contain approximately 140,000 clones, about nine tenths of them seen just once; the ten biggest clones take up approximately 1.6%. The material was peripheral blood, obtained 28 days after the second AZD1222 dose. The genes are TRBV28 and TRBJ2-1, with TRBD1 as a possible D gene (5 bases). The source is an adult who received the AZD1222 COVID-19 vaccine. The CDR3, as DNA: TGTGCCAGCAGTTCCGAACAGGTGGGTTACAATGAGCAGTTCTTC. As protein: CASSSEQVGYNEQFF.